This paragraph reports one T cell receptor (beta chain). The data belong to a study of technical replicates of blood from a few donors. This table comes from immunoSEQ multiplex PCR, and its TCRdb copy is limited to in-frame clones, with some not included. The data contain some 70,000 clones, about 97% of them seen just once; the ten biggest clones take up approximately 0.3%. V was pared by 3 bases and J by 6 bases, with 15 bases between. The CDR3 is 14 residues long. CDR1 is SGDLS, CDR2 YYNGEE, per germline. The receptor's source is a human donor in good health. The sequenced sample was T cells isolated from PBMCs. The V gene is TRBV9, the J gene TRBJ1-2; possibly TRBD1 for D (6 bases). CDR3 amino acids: CASSALQGVDGYTF. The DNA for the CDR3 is TGTGCCAGCAGCGCCCTACAGGGTGTGGATGGCTACACCTTC.